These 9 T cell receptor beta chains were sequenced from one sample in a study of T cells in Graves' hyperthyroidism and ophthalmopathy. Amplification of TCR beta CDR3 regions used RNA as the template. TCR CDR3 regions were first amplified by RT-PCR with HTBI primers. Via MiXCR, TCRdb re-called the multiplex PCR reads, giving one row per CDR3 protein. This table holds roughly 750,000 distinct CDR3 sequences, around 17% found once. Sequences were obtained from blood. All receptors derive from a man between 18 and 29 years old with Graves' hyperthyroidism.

The CDR3 protein is CASSVTRQETQYF. The CDR3, as DNA: TGTGCCAGCAGTGTAACCAGACAAGAGACCCAGTACTTC. V and J are TRBV6-1 and TRBJ2-5; D not certain. This CDR3 spans 13 amino acids. With 4 bases removed from V and 2 bases from J, the gap between germline ends came to 8 bases. CDR1 is MNHNS, CDR2 SASEGT, per germline.

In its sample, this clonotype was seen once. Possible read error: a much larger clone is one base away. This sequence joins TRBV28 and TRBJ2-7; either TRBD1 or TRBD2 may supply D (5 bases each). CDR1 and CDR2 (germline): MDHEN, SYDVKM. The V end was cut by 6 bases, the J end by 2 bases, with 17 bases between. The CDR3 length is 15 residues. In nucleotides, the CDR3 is TGTGCCAGCAGCGACCCCGGGGCAGTGCCCTACGAGCAGTACTTC. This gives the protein CASSDPGAVPYEQYF.

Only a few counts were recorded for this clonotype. The CDR3: CASSFTPGREQYF. The CDR3 coding sequence is TGTGCCAGCAGCTTCACCCCCGGGCGCGAGCAGTACTTC. The rearrangement uses TRBV7-3 and TRBJ2-7; D gene ambiguous. The germline V and J ends were trimmed by 3 bases and 6 bases, with 12 bases remaining between them. Germline V gene lookup returns CDR1 SGHTA and CDR2 FQGTGA. The CDR3 spans 13 residues.

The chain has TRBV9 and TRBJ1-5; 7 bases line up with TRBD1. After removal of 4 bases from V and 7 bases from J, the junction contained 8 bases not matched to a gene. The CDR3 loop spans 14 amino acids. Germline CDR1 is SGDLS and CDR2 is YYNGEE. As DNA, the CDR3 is TGTGCCAGCAGCCACGGGACAGCGGGGCAGCCCCAGCATTTT. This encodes CASSHGTAGQPQHF.

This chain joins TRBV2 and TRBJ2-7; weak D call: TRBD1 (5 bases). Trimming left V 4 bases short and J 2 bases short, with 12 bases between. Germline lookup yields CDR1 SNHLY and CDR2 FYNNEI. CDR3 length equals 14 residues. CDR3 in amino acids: CASSVSWTTYEQYF. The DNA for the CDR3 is TGTGCCAGCAGTGTATCTTGGACAACCTACGAGCAGTACTTC.

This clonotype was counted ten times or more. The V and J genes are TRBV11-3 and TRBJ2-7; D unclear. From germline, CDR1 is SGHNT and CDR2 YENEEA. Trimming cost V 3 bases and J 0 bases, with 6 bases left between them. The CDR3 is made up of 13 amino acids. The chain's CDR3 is CASSFQDSYEQYF. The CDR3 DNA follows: TGTGCCAGCAGCTTTCAGGACTCCTACGAGCAGTACTTC.

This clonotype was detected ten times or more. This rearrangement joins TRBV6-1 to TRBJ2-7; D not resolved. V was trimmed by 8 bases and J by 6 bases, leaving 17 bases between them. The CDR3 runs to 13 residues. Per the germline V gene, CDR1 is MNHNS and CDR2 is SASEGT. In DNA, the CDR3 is TGTGCCAGCGGGCAGGCCCCCGGTCGCGAGCAGTACTTC. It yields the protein CASGQAPGREQYF.

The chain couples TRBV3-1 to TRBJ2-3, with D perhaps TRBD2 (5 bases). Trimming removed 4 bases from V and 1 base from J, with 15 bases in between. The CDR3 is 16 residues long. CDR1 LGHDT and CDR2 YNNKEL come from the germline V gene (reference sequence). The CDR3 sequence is CASSRIAGKGTDTQYF. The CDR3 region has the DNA TGTGCCAGCAGCCGAATTGCGGGCAAGGGCACAGATACGCAGTATTTT.

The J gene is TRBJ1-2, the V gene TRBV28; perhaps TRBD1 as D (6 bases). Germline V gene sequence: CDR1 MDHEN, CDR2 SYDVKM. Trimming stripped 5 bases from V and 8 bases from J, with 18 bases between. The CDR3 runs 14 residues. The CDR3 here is CASSDPPDSRGYTF. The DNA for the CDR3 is TGTGCCAGCAGTGATCCCCCGGACAGTCGAGGCTACACCTTC.